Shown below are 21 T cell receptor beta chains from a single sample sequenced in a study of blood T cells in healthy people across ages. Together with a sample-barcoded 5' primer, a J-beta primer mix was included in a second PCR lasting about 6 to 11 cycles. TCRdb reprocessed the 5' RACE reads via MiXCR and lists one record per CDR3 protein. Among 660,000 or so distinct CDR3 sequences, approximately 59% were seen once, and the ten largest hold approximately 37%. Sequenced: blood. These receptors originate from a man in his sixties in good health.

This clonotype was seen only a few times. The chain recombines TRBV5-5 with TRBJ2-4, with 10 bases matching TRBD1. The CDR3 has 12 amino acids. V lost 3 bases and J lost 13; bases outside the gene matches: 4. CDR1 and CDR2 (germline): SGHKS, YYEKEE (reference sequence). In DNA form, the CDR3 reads TGTGCCAGCAGCTCTCCGGGACAGGGGCAGTACTTC. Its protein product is CASSSPGQGQYF.

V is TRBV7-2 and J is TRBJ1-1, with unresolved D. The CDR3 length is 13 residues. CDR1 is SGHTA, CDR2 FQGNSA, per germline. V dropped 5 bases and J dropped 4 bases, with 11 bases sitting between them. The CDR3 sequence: CASSPPRPTEAFF. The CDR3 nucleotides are TGTGCCAGCAGCCCCCCACGACCCACTGAAGCTTTCTTT.

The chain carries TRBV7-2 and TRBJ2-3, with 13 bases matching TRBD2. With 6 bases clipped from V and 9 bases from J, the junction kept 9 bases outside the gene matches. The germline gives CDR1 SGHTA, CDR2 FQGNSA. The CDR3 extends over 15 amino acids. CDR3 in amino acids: CASRPGLAGQRTQYF. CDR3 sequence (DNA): TGTGCCAGCAGACCGGGACTAGCGGGGCAGAGGACGCAGTATTTT.

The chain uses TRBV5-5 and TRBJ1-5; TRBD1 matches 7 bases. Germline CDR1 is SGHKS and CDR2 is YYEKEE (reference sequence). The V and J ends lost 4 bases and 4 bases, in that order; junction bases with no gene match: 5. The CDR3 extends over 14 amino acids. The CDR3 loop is CASSPTTGNQPQHF. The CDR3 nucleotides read TGTGCCAGCAGCCCGACGACAGGGAATCAGCCCCAGCATTTT. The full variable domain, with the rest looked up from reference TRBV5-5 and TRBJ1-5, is DAGVTQSPTHLIKTRGQQVTLRCSPISGHKSVSWYQQVLGQGPQFIFQYYEKEERGRGNFPDRFSARQFPNYSSELNVNALLLGDSALYLCASSPTTGNQPQHFGDGTRLSIL.

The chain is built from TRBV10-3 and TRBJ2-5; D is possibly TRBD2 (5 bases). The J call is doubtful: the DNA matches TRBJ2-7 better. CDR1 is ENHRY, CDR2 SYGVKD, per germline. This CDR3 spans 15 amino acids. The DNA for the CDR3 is TGTGCCATCAGTGAGTCGACGAGCGGCGGTGACGAGCAGTACTTC. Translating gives CAISESTSGGDEQYF.

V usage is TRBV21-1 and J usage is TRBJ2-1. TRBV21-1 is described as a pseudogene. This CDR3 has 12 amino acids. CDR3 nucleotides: TGTGCCAGCAGCAAAGGGCCAAATGAGCAGTTCTTC. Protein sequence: CASSKGPNEQFF.

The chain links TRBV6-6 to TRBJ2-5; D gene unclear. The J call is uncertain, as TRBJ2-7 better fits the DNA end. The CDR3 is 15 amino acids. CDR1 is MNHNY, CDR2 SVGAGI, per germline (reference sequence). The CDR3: CASSYWEGRGYEQYF. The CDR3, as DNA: TGTGCCAGCAGTTACTGGGAAGGACGAGGCTACGAGCAGTACTTC.

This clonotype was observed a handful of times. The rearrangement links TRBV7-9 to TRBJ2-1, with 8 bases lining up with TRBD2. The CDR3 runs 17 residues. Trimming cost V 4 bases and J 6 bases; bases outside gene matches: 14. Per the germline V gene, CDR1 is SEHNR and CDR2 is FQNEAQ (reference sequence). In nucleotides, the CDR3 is TGTGCCAGCAGCTCCCCTGGAGCGGGGGCCGGGGGCAATGAGCAGTTCTTC. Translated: CASSSPGAGAGGNEQFF.

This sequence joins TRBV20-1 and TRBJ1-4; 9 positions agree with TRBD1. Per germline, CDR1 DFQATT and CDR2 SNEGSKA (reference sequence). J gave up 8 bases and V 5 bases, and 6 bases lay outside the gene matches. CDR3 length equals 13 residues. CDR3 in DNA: TGCAGTGCTCGATGGACAGGGGCCGAAAAACTGTTTTTT. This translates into CSARWTGAEKLFF.

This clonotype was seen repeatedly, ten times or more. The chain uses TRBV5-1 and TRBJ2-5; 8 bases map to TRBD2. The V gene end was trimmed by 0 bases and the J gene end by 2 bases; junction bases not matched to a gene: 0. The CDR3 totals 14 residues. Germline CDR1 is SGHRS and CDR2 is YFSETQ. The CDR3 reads CASSLAGGQETQYF. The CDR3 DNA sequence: TGCGCCAGCAGCTTGGCGGGGGGGCAAGAGACCCAGTACTTC.

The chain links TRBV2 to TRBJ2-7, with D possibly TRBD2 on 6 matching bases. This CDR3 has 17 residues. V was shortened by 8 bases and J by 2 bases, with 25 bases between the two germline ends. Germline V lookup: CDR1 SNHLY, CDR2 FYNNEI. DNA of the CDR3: TGTGCCAGCGGACGACTCTTCGGCACGGGAGTCACCTACGAGCAGTACTTC. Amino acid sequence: CASGRLFGTGVTYEQYF.

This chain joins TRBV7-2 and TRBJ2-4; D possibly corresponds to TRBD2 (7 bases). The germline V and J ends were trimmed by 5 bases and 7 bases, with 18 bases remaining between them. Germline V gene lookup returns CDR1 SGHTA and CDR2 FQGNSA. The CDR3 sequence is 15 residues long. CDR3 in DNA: TGTGCCAGCAGCCTCCTCGGGGGGCAGGGGAACATTCAGTACTTC. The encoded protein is CASSLLGGQGNIQYF.

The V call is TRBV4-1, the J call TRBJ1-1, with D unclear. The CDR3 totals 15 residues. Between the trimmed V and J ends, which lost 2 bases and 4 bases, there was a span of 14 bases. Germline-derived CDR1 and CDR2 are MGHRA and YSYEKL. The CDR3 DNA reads TGCGCCAGCAGCCAACCCGACACCTTGGGCACTGAAGCTTTCTTT. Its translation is CASSQPDTLGTEAFF.

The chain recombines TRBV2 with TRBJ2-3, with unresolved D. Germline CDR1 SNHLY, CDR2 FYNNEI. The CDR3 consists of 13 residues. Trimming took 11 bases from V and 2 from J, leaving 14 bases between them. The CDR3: CAGRPGLTDTQYF. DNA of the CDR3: TGTGCCGGACGCCCGGGCCTCACAGATACGCAGTATTTT.

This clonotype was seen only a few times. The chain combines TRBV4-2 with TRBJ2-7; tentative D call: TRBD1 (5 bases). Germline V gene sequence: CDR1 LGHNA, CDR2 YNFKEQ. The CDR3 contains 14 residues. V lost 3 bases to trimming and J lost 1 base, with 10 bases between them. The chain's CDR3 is CASSQAQESYEQYF. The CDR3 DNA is TGTGCCAGCAGCCAGGCACAGGAATCCTACGAGCAGTACTTC.

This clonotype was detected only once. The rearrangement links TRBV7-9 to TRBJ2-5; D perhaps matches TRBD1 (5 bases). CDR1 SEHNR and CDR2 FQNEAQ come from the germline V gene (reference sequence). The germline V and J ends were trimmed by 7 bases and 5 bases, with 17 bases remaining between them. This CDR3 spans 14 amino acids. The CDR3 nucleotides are TGTGCCAGCATCTCGGACACGTCTAAGGAGACCCAGTACTTC. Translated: CASISDTSKETQYF.

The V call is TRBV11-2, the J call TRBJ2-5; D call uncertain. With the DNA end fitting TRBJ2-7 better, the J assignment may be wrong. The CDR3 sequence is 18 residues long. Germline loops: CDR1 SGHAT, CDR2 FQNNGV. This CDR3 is CASSLDRVFGRAPIEQYF. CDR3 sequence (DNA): TGTGCCAGCAGCTTAGATCGGGTATTTGGTAGGGCTCCTATCGAGCAGTACTTC.

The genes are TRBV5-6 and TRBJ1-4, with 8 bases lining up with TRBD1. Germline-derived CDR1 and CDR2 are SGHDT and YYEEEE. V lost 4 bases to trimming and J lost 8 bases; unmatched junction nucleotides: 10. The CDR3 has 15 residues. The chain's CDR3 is CASSPDRDVGEKLFF. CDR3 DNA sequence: TGTGCCAGCAGCCCGGACAGGGATGTGGGAGAAAAACTGTTTTTT.

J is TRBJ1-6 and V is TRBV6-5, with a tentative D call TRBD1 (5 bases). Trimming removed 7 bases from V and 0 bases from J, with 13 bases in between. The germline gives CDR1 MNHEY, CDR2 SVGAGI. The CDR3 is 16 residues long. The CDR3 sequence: CASTRGGSSYNSPLHF. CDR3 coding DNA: TGTGCCAGCACGAGGGGTGGGAGCTCCTATAATTCACCCCTCCACTTT.

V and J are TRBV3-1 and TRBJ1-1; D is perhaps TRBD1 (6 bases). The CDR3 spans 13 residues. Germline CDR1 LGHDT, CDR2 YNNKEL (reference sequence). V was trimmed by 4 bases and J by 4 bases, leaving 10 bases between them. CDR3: CASSPRQVTEAFF. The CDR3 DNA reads TGTGCCAGCAGCCCCAGACAGGTCACTGAAGCTTTCTTT.

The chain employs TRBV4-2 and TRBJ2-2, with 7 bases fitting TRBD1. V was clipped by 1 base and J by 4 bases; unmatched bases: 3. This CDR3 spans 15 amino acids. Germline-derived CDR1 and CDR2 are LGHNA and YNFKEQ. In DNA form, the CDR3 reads TGTGCCAGCAGCCAAGGACAGGGTACCACCGGGGAGCTGTTTTTT. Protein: CASSQGQGTTGELFF.